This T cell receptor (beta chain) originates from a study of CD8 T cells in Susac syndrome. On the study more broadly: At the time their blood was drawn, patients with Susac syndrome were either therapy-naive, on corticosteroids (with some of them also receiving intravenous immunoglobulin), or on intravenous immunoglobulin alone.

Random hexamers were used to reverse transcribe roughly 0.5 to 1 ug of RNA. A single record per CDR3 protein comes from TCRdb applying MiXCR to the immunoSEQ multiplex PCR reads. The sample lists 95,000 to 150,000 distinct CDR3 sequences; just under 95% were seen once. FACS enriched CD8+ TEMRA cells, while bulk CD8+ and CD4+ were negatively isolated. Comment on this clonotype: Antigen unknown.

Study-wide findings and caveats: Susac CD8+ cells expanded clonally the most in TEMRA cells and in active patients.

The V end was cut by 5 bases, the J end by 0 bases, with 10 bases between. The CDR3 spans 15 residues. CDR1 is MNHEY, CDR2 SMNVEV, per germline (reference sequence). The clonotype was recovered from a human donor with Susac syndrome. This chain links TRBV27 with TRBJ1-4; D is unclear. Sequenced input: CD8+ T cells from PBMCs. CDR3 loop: CASSQTDSTNEKLFF. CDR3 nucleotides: TGTGCCAGCAGTCAAACGGATTCAACTAATGAAAAACTGTTTTTT.